The 11 T cell receptor beta chains reported below all come from one sample, sequenced in a study of T cells in Graves' hyperthyroidism and ophthalmopathy. Amplification of TCR beta CDR3 regions was performed using RNA transcripts as template. With the HTBI primer set, the TCR CDR3 went through a first round of RT-PCR. TCRdb reanalysed the multiplex PCR reads using MiXCR and keeps one entry per CDR3 protein. The sample holds under 400,000 distinct CDR3 sequences, around a sixth seen once. Input material: blood. These receptors were taken from a woman aged 18-29 years with Graves' hyperthyroidism that later progressed to Graves' ophthalmopathy.

This clonotype was seen at least ten times. V is TRBV20-1 and J is TRBJ2-2; D gene uncertain. Germline V gives CDR1 DFQATT, CDR2 SNEGSKA (reference sequence). The CDR3 is 12 amino acids. V lost 2 bases to trimming and J lost 2 bases, with 3 bases between them. CDR3 in amino acids: CSARPNTGELFF. The CDR3 DNA reads TGCAGTGCTAGACCCAACACCGGGGAGCTGTTTTTT.

This clonotype has at least ten counts. The chain has TRBV7-9 and TRBJ2-1; 11 positions agree with TRBD2. Germline values: CDR1 SEHNR, CDR2 FQNEAQ (reference sequence). CDR3 length: 15 amino acids. V was pared by 4 bases and J by 7 bases, with 6 bases of the junction left unmatched. The CDR3 here is CASSWLAGGNNEQFF. The CDR3 DNA sequence: TGTGCCAGCAGCTGGTTAGCGGGAGGGAATAATGAGCAGTTCTTC. The whole variable domain, remainder taken from reference TRBV7-9 and TRBJ2-1, is DTGVSQNPRHKITKRGQNVTFRCDPISEHNRLYWYRQTLGQGPEFLTYFQNEAQLEKSRLLSDRFSAERPKGSFSTLEIQRTEQGDSAMYLCASSWLAGGNNEQFFGPGTRLTVL.

In its sample, this clonotype was seen a few times. The chain combines TRBV7-3 with TRBJ2-1; 12 positions agree with TRBD1. Germline CDR1 SGHTA, CDR2 FQGTGA. J lost 7 bases, V lost 4 bases, and 2 bases had no gene match. The CDR3 length is 14 residues. The CDR3 DNA is TGTGCCAGCAGCTGGGACAGGGGGCATAATGAGCAGTTCTTC. It is translated as CASSWDRGHNEQFF.

The sample holds many counts of this clonotype. J is TRBJ2-7 and V is TRBV20-1; D not resolved. The CDR3 consists of 16 residues. Germline V gene data show CDR1 as DFQATT and CDR2 as SNEGSKA (reference sequence). V lost 0 bases, J lost 3 bases, and 18 bases lay in between. The CDR3 is CSARDPSETLYYEQYF. The CDR3, as DNA: TGCAGTGCTAGAGATCCCAGCGAGACGCTTTACTACGAGCAGTACTTC.

This clonotype was detected many times. The chain carries TRBV28 and TRBJ2-7, with 10 bases fitting TRBD1. The CDR3 sequence is 14 residues long. The germline CDR1 and CDR2 sequences are MDHEN and SYDVKM. J was trimmed by 6 bases and V by 7 bases; bases with no gene match: 9. Written as DNA, the CDR3 is TGTGCCAGCACCACCCGGGACAGGGGCCCCGAGCAGTACTTC. Translating it yields CASTTRDRGPEQYF.

The rearrangement joins TRBV4-2 to TRBJ1-4; D is unresolved. The CDR3 has 16 amino acids. Trimming cost V 1 base and J 6 bases, with 15 bases left between them. Per the germline V gene, CDR1 is LGHNA and CDR2 is YNFKEQ. CDR3 coding DNA: TGTGCCAGCAGCCAAGCTCTAGGACGTCGAGATGAAAAACTGTTTTTT. This gives the protein CASSQALGRRDEKLFF.

This chain connects TRBV12-3 or TRBV12-4 to TRBJ2-5; TRBD1 matches 8 bases. This CDR3 region has 14 residues. V lost 7 bases, J lost 6 bases, and 10 bases stayed unmatched. Here the CDR3 reads CASTPQGAVKTQYF. Here the CDR3 DNA reads TGTGCCAGCACCCCGCAGGGGGCTGTGAAGACCCAGTACTTC.

This clonotype was picked up many times. This chain connects TRBV4-1 to TRBJ1-1; tentatively, D is TRBD1 (5 bases). The CDR3 is 16 residues long. The germline V and J ends were trimmed by 1 base and 6 bases, with 18 bases remaining between them. Germline V gene data show CDR1 as MGHRA and CDR2 as YSYEKL. The CDR3 protein is CASSQAWGQRAPEAFF. The CDR3 DNA sequence: TGCGCCAGCAGCCAAGCCTGGGGCCAGAGGGCCCCTGAAGCTTTCTTT.

Many counts were recorded for this clonotype. V is TRBV30 and J is TRBJ2-3; D call uncertain. This CDR3 has 13 amino acids. The V gene lost 0 bases and the J gene lost 2 bases, with 6 bases spanning the gap. CDR1 and CDR2 (germline): GTSNPN, SVGIG (reference sequence). CDR3 coding DNA: TGTGCCTGGAGTGTGGGCCACACAGATACGCAGTATTTT. It yields the protein CAWSVGHTDTQYF.

V is TRBV7-6 and J is TRBJ2-5, with D possibly being TRBD2 (6 bases). V was trimmed by 5 bases and J by 5 bases, leaving 18 bases between them. In germline, CDR1 is SGHVS, CDR2 FNYEAQ. The CDR3 is made up of 15 amino acids. For the CDR3, the DNA is TGTGCCAGCAGCGAAACTATAGCGGAACCGGAGACCCAGTACTTC. Translating gives CASSETIAEPETQYF. Filled out from reference TRBV7-6 and TRBJ2-5, the complete variable domain reads GAGVSQSPRYKVTKRGQDVALRCDPISGHVSLYWYRQALGQGPEFLTYFNYEAQQDKSGLPNDRFSAERPEGSISTLTIQRTEQRDSAMYRCASSETIAEPETQYFGPGTRLLVL.

This clonotype was detected ten times or more. V is TRBV6-6 and J is TRBJ2-7, with 7 bases that match TRBD2. Germline loops: CDR1 MNHNY, CDR2 SVGAGI (reference sequence). The ends lost 2 bases at V and 4 bases at J; junction bases unmatched: 5. CDR3 size: 14 residues. The CDR3 spells CASSYTSGMYEQYF. CDR3 nucleotide sequence: TGTGCCAGCAGTTACACCAGCGGGATGTACGAGCAGTACTTC.